This entry concerns a single T cell receptor beta chain. Antigen: not known. In germline, CDR1 is SGHRS, CDR2 YFSETQ. There are 18 residues in the CDR3. Researchers used template switching to add UMIs featuring a 6-nucleotide sample barcode. PCR of TCRalpha and TCRbeta cDNA was nested, with two rounds of about 15 and 9 cycles. TCRdb reprocessed the 5' RACE reads and stores each CDR3 protein as one record, lacking DNA. The sample table sets out about 110,000 distinct CDR3 sequences. Whole-blood total RNA was extracted without T cell sorting. These data come from a study of monozygotic twins with inflammatory bowel disease. Study results and caveats: IBD patients shared fewer clonotypes with others than healthy twins, especially with disease activity.

Sequenced sample: blood. The TCR was taken from a human donor with ulcerative colitis or Crohn's disease, or a healthy co-twin of an affected twin (not recorded which). The chain is built from TRBV5-1 and TRBJ1-4; TCRdb returns TRBD1, unconfirmable since there is no DNA. CDR3 in amino acids: CASSPMLGDGATNEKLFF. Full variable domain (rest looked up from reference TRBV5-1 and TRBJ1-4): KAGVTQTPRYLIKTRGQQVTLSCSPISGHRSVSWYQQTPGQGLQFLFEYFSETQRNKGNFPGRFSGRQFSNSRSEMNVSTLELGDSALYLCASSPMLGDGATNEKLFFGSGTQLSVL.